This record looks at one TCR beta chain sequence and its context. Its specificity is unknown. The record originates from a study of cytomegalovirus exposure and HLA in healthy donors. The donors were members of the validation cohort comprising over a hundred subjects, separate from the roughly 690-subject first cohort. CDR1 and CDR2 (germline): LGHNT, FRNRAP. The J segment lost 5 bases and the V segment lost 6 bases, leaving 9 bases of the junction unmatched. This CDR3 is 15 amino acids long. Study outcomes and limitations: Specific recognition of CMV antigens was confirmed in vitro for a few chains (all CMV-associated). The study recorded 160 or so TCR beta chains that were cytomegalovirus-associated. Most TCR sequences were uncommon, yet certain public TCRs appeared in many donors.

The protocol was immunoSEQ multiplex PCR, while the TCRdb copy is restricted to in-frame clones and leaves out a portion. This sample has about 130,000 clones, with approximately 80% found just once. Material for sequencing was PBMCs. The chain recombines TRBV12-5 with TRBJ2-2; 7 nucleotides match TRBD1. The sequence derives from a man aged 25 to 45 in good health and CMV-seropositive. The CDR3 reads CASGRYRGGTGELFF. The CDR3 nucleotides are TGTGCTAGTGGCCGATACAGGGGTGGGACCGGGGAGCTGTTTTTT.